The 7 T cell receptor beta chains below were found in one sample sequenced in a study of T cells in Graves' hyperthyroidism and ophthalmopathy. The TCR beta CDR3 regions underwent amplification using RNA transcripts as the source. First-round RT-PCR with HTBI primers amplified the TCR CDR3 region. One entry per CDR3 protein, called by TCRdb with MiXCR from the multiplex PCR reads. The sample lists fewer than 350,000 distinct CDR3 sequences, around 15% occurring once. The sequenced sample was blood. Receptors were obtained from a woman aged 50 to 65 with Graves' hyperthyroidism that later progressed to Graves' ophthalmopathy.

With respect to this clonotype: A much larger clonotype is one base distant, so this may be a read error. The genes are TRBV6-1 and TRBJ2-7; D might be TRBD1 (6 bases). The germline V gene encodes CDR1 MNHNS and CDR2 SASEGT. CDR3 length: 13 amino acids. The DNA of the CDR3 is TGTGCCAGCAGTAGACAGGCCCCCTACAAGCAGTACTTC. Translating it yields CASSRQAPYKQYF.

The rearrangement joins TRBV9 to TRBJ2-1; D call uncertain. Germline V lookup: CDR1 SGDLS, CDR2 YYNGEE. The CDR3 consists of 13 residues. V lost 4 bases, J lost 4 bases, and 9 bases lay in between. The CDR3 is CASSKADYNEQFF. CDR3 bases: TGTGCCAGCAGCAAGGCAGATTACAATGAGCAGTTCTTC.

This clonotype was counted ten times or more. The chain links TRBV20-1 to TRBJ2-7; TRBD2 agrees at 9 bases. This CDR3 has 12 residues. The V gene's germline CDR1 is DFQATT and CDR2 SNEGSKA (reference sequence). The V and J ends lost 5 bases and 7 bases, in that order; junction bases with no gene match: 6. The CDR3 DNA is TGCAGTGCTTGCCCGACTAGCGGAGAGCAGTACTTC. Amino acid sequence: CSACPTSGEQYF.

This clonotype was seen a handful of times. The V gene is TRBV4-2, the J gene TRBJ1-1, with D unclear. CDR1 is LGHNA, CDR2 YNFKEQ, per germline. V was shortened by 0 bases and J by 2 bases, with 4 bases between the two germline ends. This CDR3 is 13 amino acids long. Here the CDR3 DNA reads TGTGCCAGCAGCCAAGATTACAACACTGAAGCTTTCTTT. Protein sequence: CASSQDYNTEAFF.

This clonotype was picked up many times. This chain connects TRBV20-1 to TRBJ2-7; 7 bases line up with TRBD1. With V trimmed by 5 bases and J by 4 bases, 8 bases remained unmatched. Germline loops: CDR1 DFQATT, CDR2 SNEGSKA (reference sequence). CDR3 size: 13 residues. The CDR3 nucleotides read TGCAGTGCTTACCCGGGACAGACTTACGAGCAGTACTTC. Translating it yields CSAYPGQTYEQYF.

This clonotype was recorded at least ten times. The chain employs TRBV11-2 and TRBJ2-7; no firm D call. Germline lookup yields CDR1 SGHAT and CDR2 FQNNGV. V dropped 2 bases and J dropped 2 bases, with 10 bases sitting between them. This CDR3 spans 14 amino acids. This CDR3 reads CASSLSGHTYEQYF. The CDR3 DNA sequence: TGTGCCAGCAGCTTATCTGGGCATACCTACGAGCAGTACTTC.

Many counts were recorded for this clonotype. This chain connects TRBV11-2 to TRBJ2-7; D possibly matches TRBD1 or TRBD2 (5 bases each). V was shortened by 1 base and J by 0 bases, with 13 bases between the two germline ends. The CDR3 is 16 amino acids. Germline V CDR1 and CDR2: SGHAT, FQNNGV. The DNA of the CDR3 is TGTGCCAGCAGCTTAGCTTCCGGGACCGTCTCCTACGAGCAGTACTTC. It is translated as CASSLASGTVSYEQYF.